The 32 T cell receptor beta chains below all came from one sample that was sequenced in a study of blood T cell repertoires in COVID-19. Sequencing used immunoSEQ multiplex PCR; TCRdb keeps in-frame clones, though not all of them. The sample gives 250,000 to 350,000 clones, around nine tenths of which show up once; approximately 10% is in the top ten. Input material: peripheral blood. Every receptor here comes from a woman between 25 and 40 years old with COVID-19, enrolled during active disease.

The rearrangement joins TRBV10-3 to TRBJ2-3; 12 bases match TRBD2. The germline CDR1 and CDR2 sequences are ENHRY and SYGVKD. The CDR3 totals 17 residues. Trimming took 0 bases from V and 6 from J; bases not matched to a gene: 7. DNA for the CDR3: TGTGCCATCAGTGAGTCTGCTAGCGGGAGGGCCGTGGATACGCAGTATTTT. Its translation is CAISESASGRAVDTQYF.

V and J are TRBV10-3 and TRBJ2-2; D is possibly TRBD1 (6 bases). This CDR3 spans 17 amino acids. Looked up from germline, CDR1 is ENHRY and CDR2 is SYGVKD. Trimming removed 3 bases from V and 4 bases from J, with 18 bases in between. The CDR3 sequence is CAISELRQGISTGELFF. CDR3 coding DNA: TGTGCCATCAGTGAATTACGGCAGGGGATATCCACCGGGGAGCTGTTTTTT.

This sequence joins TRBV21-1 and TRBJ2-7; TRBD1 was called by the table and not checked on the DNA. TRBV21-1 is a recognized pseudogene. This CDR3 is 15 amino acids long. The CDR3, as DNA: TGTGCCAGCAGCAAAGTAACAGGGCCCACCTACGAGCAGTACTTC. This sequence encodes CASSKVTGPTYEQYF.

The genes are TRBV30 and TRBJ2-5; D call uncertain. CDR1 and CDR2 (germline): GTSNPN, SVGIG (reference sequence). This CDR3 spans 12 amino acids. The V gene lost 5 bases and the J gene lost 0 bases, with 7 bases spanning the gap. CDR3 nucleotides: TGTGCCTGGGAACAGCACCAAGAGACCCAGTACTTC. This sequence encodes CAWEQHQETQYF.

The CDR3: CASSWDRGGQETQYF. In DNA form, the CDR3 reads TGCGCCAGCAGCTGGGACAGGGGAGGCCAAGAGACCCAGTACTTC. The V and J genes are TRBV5-1 and TRBJ2-5; 10 nucleotides line up with TRBD1. V was pared by 3 bases and J by 1 base, with 3 bases of the junction left unmatched. This CDR3 has 15 amino acids. Per germline, CDR1 SGHRS and CDR2 YFSETQ.

Note on this clone: This same CDR3 is encoded by further DNA sequences in the sample. The chain is built from TRBV6-1 and TRBJ1-5; possible D gene TRBD1, 6 bases. CDR1 is MNHNS and CDR2 is SASEGT in the germline V gene. Trimming cost V 2 bases and J 2 bases, with 10 bases left between them. This CDR3 has 15 residues. For the CDR3, the DNA is TGTGCCAGCAGTGAAACAGGGAGACGCAATCAGCCCCAGCATTTT. Translated: CASSETGRRNQPQHF.

CDR3 coding DNA: TGTGCCAGCAGTTACTCGGAGGAGGTGGGGACCGGGGAGCTGTTTTTT. Translation gives CASSYSEEVGTGELFF. The chain combines TRBV6-6 with TRBJ2-2; D perhaps matches TRBD2 (5 bases). The CDR3 loop spans 16 amino acids. The V gene lost 0 bases and the J gene lost 5 bases, with 13 bases spanning the gap. The germline CDR1 and CDR2 sequences are MNHNY and SVGAGI (reference sequence).

This clone was observed a handful of times. This chain joins TRBV2 and TRBJ1-2; TRBD1 might be the D (5 bases). This CDR3 has 13 amino acids. In germline, CDR1 is SNHLY, CDR2 FYNNEI. The V and J ends lost 7 bases and 8 bases respectively, with 17 bases between them. In DNA, the CDR3 is TGTGCCAGCAAGGGGATGGCTTTGGGAGGCTACACCTTC. Protein sequence: CASKGMALGGYTF.

The chain is built from TRBV19 and TRBJ2-2; 13 nucleotides agree with TRBD2. The CDR3 has 17 amino acids. CDR1 LNHDA and CDR2 SQIVND come from the germline V gene (reference sequence). V dropped 6 bases and J dropped 6; count of bases not matched to a gene: 10. CDR3 loop: CASRPTQGLAGAGELFF. CDR3 nucleotide sequence: TGTGCCAGTAGGCCCACACAAGGACTAGCGGGAGCCGGGGAGCTGTTTTTT.

The gene calls are TRBV28 and TRBJ1-6; D call uncertain. CDR3 length: 12 residues. Per the germline V gene, CDR1 is MDHEN and CDR2 is SYDVKM. V lost 8 bases and J lost 10, with 12 bases in between. CDR3 DNA sequence: TGTGCCAGCCTCCGAGAGGGCTCACCCCTCCACTTT. Encoded protein: CASLREGSPLHF.

V usage is TRBV5-1 and J usage is TRBJ2-1, with 8 bases identical to TRBD2. Trimming removed 4 bases from V and 6 bases from J; junction bases left unmatched: 12. The CDR3 spans 16 residues. In germline, CDR1 is SGHRS, CDR2 YFSETQ. CDR3 sequence (DNA): TGCGCCAGCAGCACCCTAGCGGGCGATGCTGGCAATGAGCAGTTCTTC. As protein: CASSTLAGDAGNEQFF. Full variable domain (outside the CDR3, taken from reference TRBV5-1 and TRBJ2-1): KAGVTQTPRYLIKTRGQQVTLSCSPISGHRSVSWYQQTPGQGLQFLFEYFSETQRNKGNFPGRFSGRQFSNSRSEMNVSTLELGDSALYLCASSTLAGDAGNEQFFGPGTRLTVL.

This chain joins TRBV18 and TRBJ2-3; TRBD1 matches 11 bases. Trimming at V came to 3 bases and at J to 6 bases, leaving 11 bases not matched to a gene. This CDR3 spans 17 amino acids. Germline CDR1 reads KGHSH; CDR2 reads LQKENI. This CDR3 reads CASSPPDRGRRSDTQYF. For the CDR3, the DNA is TGTGCCAGCTCACCCCCGGACAGGGGGCGGCGATCCGATACGCAGTATTTT.

The rearrangement uses TRBV27 and TRBJ1-2, with TRBD1 as a possible D gene (5 bases). The length of the CDR3 is 15 residues. The germline CDR1 and CDR2 sequences are MNHEY and SMNVEV (reference sequence). The ends were cut back, 0 bases at V and 5 bases at J, with 13 bases in the middle. Here the CDR3 reads CASSLSQGIRYGYTF. DNA of the CDR3: TGTGCCAGCAGTTTATCGCAGGGTATTAGGTATGGCTACACCTTC.

This clone has a single count. The CDR3: CASSIWTVNTEAFF. In DNA, the CDR3 is TGTGCCAGCAGTATTTGGACAGTGAACACTGAAGCTTTCTTT. This chain uses TRBV28 with TRBJ1-1; perhaps TRBD1 as D (6 bases). The ends were cut back, 5 bases at V and 0 bases at J, with 10 bases in the middle. Looked up from germline, CDR1 is MDHEN and CDR2 is SYDVKM. The CDR3 consists of 14 residues.

This clone appeared a single time. The V and J genes are TRBV7-3 and TRBJ2-7; 8 nucleotides align to TRBD2. Germline V gives CDR1 SGHTA, CDR2 FQGTGA. With V trimmed by 5 bases and J by 5 bases, 11 bases remained unmatched. The CDR3 extends over 15 amino acids. The CDR3 nucleotides read TGTGCCAGCAGCCCCACAGCGGGAGTCCCCAACGAGCAGTACTTC. This gives the protein CASSPTAGVPNEQYF.

This rearrangement joins TRBV11-3 to TRBJ2-3; 7 bases align to TRBD2. Germline CDR1 reads SGHNT; CDR2 reads YENEEA. V dropped 11 bases and J dropped 5; count of bases not matched to a gene: 10. The CDR3 covers 13 residues. The CDR3 bases are TGTGCCTCCGGGCGGGAGTGGGGAGATACGCAGTATTTT. This codes for CASGREWGDTQYF.

This clone has just one count. This chain uses TRBV24-1 with TRBJ2-7; TRBD1 agrees at 11 bases. The V segment lost 4 bases and the J segment 4 bases; nucleotides outside the gene matches: 8. CDR1 is KGHDR, CDR2 SFDVKD, per germline. This CDR3 spans 16 amino acids. CDR3 DNA: TGTGCCACCAGTGACGGCGGGACAGGGGGACGATACGAGCAGTACTTC. Its translation: CATSDGGTGGRYEQYF.

CDR3 nucleotide sequence: TGTGCCAGCAGTTTACGGGCGGGACTATCCTACGAGCAGTACTTC. Translated: CASSLRAGLSYEQYF. The rearrangement joins TRBV28 to TRBJ2-7; 7 positions match TRBD2. The germline V gene encodes CDR1 MDHEN and CDR2 SYDVKM. The trim removed 2 bases at V and 1 base at J, leaving 5 bases unmatched. The CDR3 runs to 15 residues.

The V and J genes are TRBV29-1 and TRBJ1-3; D may be TRBD1 (5 bases). The length of the CDR3 is 15 residues. Trimming stripped 2 bases from V and 0 bases from J, with 11 bases between. Germline V CDR1 and CDR2: SQVTM, ANQGSEA. CDR3 residues: CSVEYRGSSGNTIYF. Written as DNA, the CDR3 is TGCAGCGTTGAATATCGGGGGAGCTCTGGAAACACCATATATTTT.

V is TRBV7-2 and J is TRBJ2-2, with 12 bases fitting TRBD2. Trimming at V came to 4 bases and at J to 0 bases, leaving 6 bases not matched to a gene. The CDR3 spans 18 residues. Germline CDR1 SGHTA, CDR2 FQGNSA. CDR3 sequence: CASSSYGLAGTNTGELFF. The CDR3 DNA reads TGTGCCAGCAGCTCTTACGGACTAGCGGGAACGAACACCGGGGAGCTGTTTTTT.

V and J are TRBV24-1 and TRBJ2-1; D call uncertain. Trimming cost V 3 bases and J 5 bases, with 7 bases left between them. This CDR3 region has 13 residues. The germline CDR1 and CDR2 sequences are KGHDR and SFDVKD. The CDR3 region is CATSDVQDNEQFF. The CDR3 DNA sequence: TGTGCCACCAGTGATGTCCAGGACAATGAGCAGTTCTTC.

This chain uses TRBV6-5 with TRBJ1-5; D is ambiguous. Germline CDR1 reads MNHEY; CDR2 reads SVGAGI. This CDR3 has 14 residues. The germline V and J ends were trimmed by 6 bases and 3 bases, with 12 bases remaining between them. DNA for the CDR3: TGTGCCAGCAGGGATTTGGGAGCCAATCAGCCCCAGCATTTT. It specifies CASRDLGANQPQHF.

This chain joins TRBV2 and TRBJ2-5; TRBD1 matches at 8 bases. The CDR3 covers 15 residues. Germline assignment: CDR1 SNHLY and CDR2 FYNNEI. Trimming at V came to 3 bases and at J to 2 bases, leaving 5 bases not matched to a gene. The CDR3 protein is CASSDGTGGQETQYF. As DNA, the CDR3 is TGTGCCAGCAGTGACGGGACAGGAGGACAAGAGACCCAGTACTTC.

The rearrangement uses TRBV11-2 and TRBJ2-1; 7 bases match TRBD2. J gave up 7 bases and V 4 bases, and 4 bases lay outside the gene matches. CDR3 size: 13 residues. Germline lookup yields CDR1 SGHAT and CDR2 FQNNGV. The CDR3 nucleotides are TGTGCCAGCAGCTCATTGCGGGGGAATGAGCAGTTCTTC. Residues: CASSSLRGNEQFF.

This chain joins TRBV20-1 and TRBJ2-7; unclear D gene. CDR3 length equals 11 residues. Germline V lookup: CDR1 DFQATT, CDR2 SNEGSKA (reference sequence). Trimming left V 0 bases short and J 5 bases short, with 5 bases between. CDR3 protein: CSARERDEQYF. DNA for the CDR3: TGCAGTGCTAGAGAACGAGACGAGCAGTACTTC.

The chain combines TRBV19 with TRBJ2-7, with 7 positions matching TRBD2. CDR3 length equals 17 residues. Per germline, CDR1 LNHDA and CDR2 SQIVND (reference sequence). The junction had 24 bases not matched to a gene; V was cut back by 9 bases and J by 7 bases. The CDR3 protein is CASPVWTSNNSTGEQYF. The CDR3 coding sequence is TGTGCCAGCCCCGTTTGGACTAGTAATAATTCGACGGGTGAGCAGTACTTC.

This rearrangement joins TRBV3-1 (or the pseudogene TRBV3-2) to TRBJ2-5, with 7 bases fitting TRBD2. V shed 1 base and J 1 base; nucleotides not matched to a gene: 3. The CDR3 is 15 amino acids. Per the germline V gene, CDR1 is LGHDT and CDR2 is YNNKEL (reference sequence). CDR3 residues: CASSQGGGIQETQYF. CDR3 nucleotides: TGTGCCAGCAGCCAAGGGGGAGGGATCCAAGAGACCCAGTACTTC.

This clone was seen a few times. This sequence joins TRBV7-9 and TRBJ2-7; possible D gene TRBD1, 5 bases. Trimming stripped 6 bases from V and 9 bases from J, with 15 bases between. This CDR3 is built from 12 residues. CDR1 and CDR2 from the germline V gene are SEHNR and FQNEAQ (reference sequence). Here the CDR3 DNA reads TGTGCCAGCAGTGAGTCAGGGTCCGGGCAGTACTTC. It codes for CASSESGSGQYF.

The chain has TRBV19 and TRBJ1-4, with 7 bases fitting TRBD1. Per the germline V gene, CDR1 is LNHDA and CDR2 is SQIVND (reference sequence). CDR3 length: 14 residues. The ends lost 5 bases at V and 7 bases at J; junction bases unmatched: 7. The chain's CDR3 is CASSSGTAGEKLFF. The CDR3 bases are TGTGCCAGTAGTTCCGGGACAGCGGGTGAAAAACTGTTTTTT.

V and J are TRBV20-1 and TRBJ2-6; D is possibly TRBD1 (5 bases). CDR3 length: 17 residues. V was pared by 3 bases and J by 0 bases, with 15 bases between. The germline V gene has CDR1 DFQATT and CDR2 SNEGSKA (reference sequence). CDR3 coding DNA: TGCAGTGCTAGTACAGGCTCCTCTCTCTCTGGGGCCAACGTCCTGACTTTC. It specifies CSASTGSSLSGANVLTF.

The chain carries TRBV2 and TRBJ2-1; a possible D gene is TRBD1 (6 bases). In germline, CDR1 is SNHLY, CDR2 FYNNEI. The CDR3 is 15 residues long. V lost 9 bases to trimming and J lost 0 bases, with 15 bases between them. The CDR3 spells CASEDSPSSYNEQFF. The CDR3 nucleotides are TGTGCCAGTGAGGACAGTCCGAGCTCCTACAATGAGCAGTTCTTC.

This sequence joins TRBV10-2 and TRBJ2-1, with 7 bases fitting TRBD2. Germline CDR1 and CDR2: WSHSY and SAAADI. V was clipped by 4 bases and J by 6 bases; unmatched bases: 12. The CDR3 runs 16 residues. The DNA for the CDR3 is TGCGCCAGCAGTGGACTAGCCCGAGGGCGTAGCAATGAGCAGTTCTTC. As protein: CASSGLARGRSNEQFF.